The 21 T cell receptor beta chains listed next were all sequenced from one sample in a study of regulatory and conventional T cells in RAG deficiency. Some clones are missing from TCRdb's copy, which holds only in-frame ones; the method was immunoSEQ multiplex PCR. Here the sample spans 24,000 or so clones, about 92% being singletons. Blood CD4+ CD25-low CD127-high conventional T cells supplied the genomic DNA template. The same sample was also used in a study of regulatory T cells. This second report adds: Primers: 52 TRBV forward and 13 TRBJ reverse.

Sequencing was done on a sample of CD4+ T cells sorted from blood. These TCRs come from a human donor in good health.

The chain uses TRBV19 and TRBJ2-1, with D tentatively TRBD1 (6 bases). Germline-derived CDR1 and CDR2 are LNHDA and SQIVND (reference sequence). The CDR3 contains 17 residues. V was cut by 4 bases and J by 6 bases, with 22 bases left in between. In DNA, the CDR3 is TGTGCCAGTAGTACCTTTACGCGGACAGCAGATTTCAATGAGCAGTTCTTC. This gives the protein CASSTFTRTADFNEQFF.

The J gene is TRBJ2-3, the V gene TRBV19, with unresolved D. Trimming removed 1 base from V and 2 bases from J, with 7 bases in between. Germline V gene data show CDR1 as LNHDA and CDR2 as SQIVND (reference sequence). The CDR3 length is 14 residues. The CDR3 reads CASSIGQTTDTQYF. In DNA, the CDR3 is TGTGCCAGTAGTATAGGGCAAACCACAGATACGCAGTATTTT.

The chain couples TRBV7-9 to TRBJ1-1, with D tentatively TRBD1 (6 bases). V lost 2 bases, J lost 4 bases, and 11 bases lay in between. Germline V lookup: CDR1 SEHNR, CDR2 FQNEAQ (reference sequence). This CDR3 region has 14 residues. In DNA, the CDR3 is TGTGCCAGCAGCTTATCAGGGGTGAGCACTGAAGCTTTCTTT. This sequence encodes CASSLSGVSTEAFF.

V is TRBV30 and J is TRBJ2-6; D unresolved. Germline V lookup: CDR1 GTSNPN, CDR2 SVGIG (reference sequence). Trimming took 4 bases from V and 4 from J, leaving 5 bases between them. This CDR3 spans 12 amino acids. The CDR3 loop reads CAWKAGANVLTF. The CDR3 region has the DNA TGTGCCTGGAAAGCCGGGGCCAACGTCCTGACTTTC.

The rearrangement links TRBV7-2 to TRBJ2-3; 12 nucleotides agree with TRBD2. The CDR3 spans 17 residues. Unmatched junction bases numbered 3, after V lost 2 bases and J lost 0 bases. Germline lookup yields CDR1 SGHTA and CDR2 FQGNSA. This chain's CDR3 is CASSLLGLAGSTDTQYF. Here the CDR3 DNA reads TGTGCCAGCAGCTTACTCGGACTAGCGGGGAGCACAGATACGCAGTATTTT.

The chain is built from TRBV5-8 and TRBJ1-1; the D gene is possibly TRBD1 (6 bases). The V end was cut by 3 bases, the J end by 0 bases, with 12 bases between. The germline V gene has CDR1 SGHTS and CDR2 YDEGEE. This CDR3 spans 15 amino acids. CDR3 protein: CASSSLGQLNTEAFF. The CDR3 DNA is TGTGCCAGCAGCTCACTCGGACAGTTGAACACTGAAGCTTTCTTT.

This chain uses TRBV19 with TRBJ2-5; 8 nucleotides line up with TRBD1. This CDR3 region has 13 residues. Germline CDR1 reads LNHDA; CDR2 reads SQIVND (reference sequence). The ends lost 6 bases at V and 2 bases at J; junction bases unmatched: 2. CDR3 in amino acids: CASSRDRQETQYF. The CDR3 DNA sequence: TGTGCCAGTAGCCGGGACAGGCAAGAGACCCAGTACTTC. Looking up the rest from reference TRBV19 and TRBJ2-5 gives the full variable domain: DGGITQSPKYLFRKEGQNVTLSCEQNLNHDAMYWYRQDPGQGLRLIYYSQIVNDFQKGDIAEGYSVSREKKESFPLTVTSAQKNPTAFYLCASSRDRQETQYFGPGTRLLVL.

The chain has TRBV30 and TRBJ2-7; 13 nucleotides align to TRBD2. CDR1 is GTSNPN and CDR2 is SVGIG in the germline V gene (reference sequence). The CDR3 is made up of 17 amino acids. V shed 6 bases and J 2 bases; nucleotides not matched to a gene: 13. CDR3 in amino acids: CACRTSGSPPGAYEQYF. CDR3 nucleotide sequence: TGTGCCTGTCGGACTAGCGGGAGTCCCCCCGGGGCCTACGAGCAGTACTTC.

The chain employs TRBV30 and TRBJ1-4; D not certain. Germline V gene data show CDR1 as GTSNPN and CDR2 as SVGIG (reference sequence). The CDR3 has 15 amino acids. V lost 2 bases to trimming and J lost 0 bases, with 10 bases between them. CDR3 in amino acids: CAWSTSFATNEKLFF. CDR3 nucleotide sequence: TGTGCCTGGAGTACTTCCTTTGCAACTAATGAAAAACTGTTTTTT.

This chain connects TRBV11-2 to TRBJ2-7; D perhaps matches TRBD2 (6 bases). The germline gives CDR1 SGHAT, CDR2 FQNNGV. V was shortened by 1 base and J by 5 bases, with 12 bases between the two germline ends. The CDR3 length is 14 residues. The DNA for the CDR3 is TGTGCCAGCAGCTTAGTGGAGGGTGTAAACGAGCAGTACTTC. Translation: CASSLVEGVNEQYF.

This clone was observed a few times. CDR3 DNA sequence: TGTGCCAGCAGCCCCGGACCGGCCGAAAAACTGTTTTTT. Encoded protein: CASSPGPAEKLFF. The V call is TRBV11-2, the J call TRBJ1-4; D not certain. CDR3 length equals 13 residues. V was pared by 5 bases and J by 8 bases, with 12 bases between. From germline, CDR1 is SGHAT and CDR2 FQNNGV.

J is TRBJ2-7 and V is TRBV5-8; 13 positions agree with TRBD2. CDR1 and CDR2 from the germline V gene are SGHTS and YDEGEE. There are 16 residues in the CDR3. Trimming took 4 bases from V and 6 from J; bases not matched to a gene: 10. The CDR3 loop reads CASSVPGLAGRSEQYF. The CDR3 DNA is TGTGCCAGCAGCGTCCCGGGACTAGCGGGGAGGAGCGAGCAGTACTTC.

In nucleotides, the CDR3 is TGTGCCAGCAGTCAGGACAGGGGGAACACTGAAGCTTTCTTT. Encoded protein: CASSQDRGNTEAFF. The chain joins TRBV6-5 to TRBJ1-1; 9 nucleotides line up with TRBD1. Germline-derived CDR1 and CDR2 are MNHEY and SVGAGI. The CDR3 length is 14 residues. After removal of 5 bases from V and 1 base from J, the junction contained 2 bases not matched to a gene.

V gene TRBV10-2 combines with J gene TRBJ2-5, with a tentative D call TRBD2 (6 bases). Between the trimmed V and J ends, which lost 8 bases and 3 bases, there was a span of 16 bases. The CDR3 covers 14 residues. Per the germline V gene, CDR1 is WSHSY and CDR2 is SAAADI. The CDR3: CASYLNRGEETQYF. For the CDR3, the DNA is TGCGCCAGCTATCTTAACCGCGGGGAAGAGACCCAGTACTTC.

This chain uses TRBV18 with TRBJ2-3; D uncertain. The CDR3 runs to 14 residues. The germline V gene encodes CDR1 KGHSH and CDR2 LQKENI. The V end lost 6 bases, the J end lost 5 bases, and 15 bases lay between the germline ends. The CDR3 is CASSLLPSRDTQYF. Written as DNA, the CDR3 is TGTGCCAGCTCTCTCCTCCCATCCAGAGATACGCAGTATTTT.

V is TRBV19 and J is TRBJ2-3, with 8 bases that match TRBD2. This CDR3 has 13 amino acids. The germline V gene has CDR1 LNHDA and CDR2 SQIVND (reference sequence). J was trimmed by 1 base and V by 7 bases; bases with no gene match: 1. The CDR3: CASNSGGTDTQYF. The CDR3 DNA reads TGTGCCAGTAATAGCGGGGGCACAGATACGCAGTATTTT.

CDR3 protein: CASTLLGGAGYNEQFF. The CDR3 DNA reads TGTGCCAGCACCCTACTAGGGGGGGCGGGCTACAATGAGCAGTTCTTC. This rearrangement joins TRBV9 to TRBJ2-1, with D maybe TRBD2 (7 bases). V shed 6 bases and J shed 3 bases, with 19 bases lying between them. This CDR3 is built from 16 residues. CDR1 SGDLS and CDR2 YYNGEE come from the germline V gene.

The chain recombines TRBV6-5 with TRBJ1-2, with D perhaps TRBD1 (6 bases). The CDR3 runs 15 residues. Trimming removed 6 bases from V and 2 bases from J, with 16 bases in between. Germline loops: CDR1 MNHEY, CDR2 SVGAGI. The CDR3 coding sequence is TGTGCCAGCAGCCCCGACGTGGGGGGCAACTATGGCTACACCTTC. Translating gives CASSPDVGGNYGYTF.

This chain joins TRBV11-2 and TRBJ1-1; 8 bases fit TRBD1. The CDR3 has 14 amino acids. Germline V gene lookup returns CDR1 SGHAT and CDR2 FQNNGV. The ends lost 3 bases at V and 3 bases at J; junction bases unmatched: 3. The CDR3 nucleotides are TGTGCCAGCAGCTTCAGGGGGCGAGACACTGAAGCTTTCTTT. Amino acid sequence: CASSFRGRDTEAFF.

The gene calls are TRBV6-5 and TRBJ2-1; D uncertain. CDR1 MNHEY and CDR2 SVGAGI come from the germline V gene. The CDR3 is 15 amino acids. Trimming left V 7 bases short and J 1 base short, with 14 bases between. In nucleotides, the CDR3 is TGTGCCAGCAAGGACCATCATTTATCCTACAATGAGCAGTTCTTC. Translating gives CASKDHHLSYNEQFF.

As DNA, the CDR3 is TGTGCCAGCTCTCGAGACAGGTCTTCCGGGGAGCAGTACTTC. This codes for CASSRDRSSGEQYF. This sequence joins TRBV18 and TRBJ2-7, with D maybe TRBD1 (6 bases). Germline CDR1 and CDR2: KGHSH and LQKENI. V was shortened by 6 bases and J by 7 bases, with 19 bases between the two germline ends. The CDR3 contains 14 residues.